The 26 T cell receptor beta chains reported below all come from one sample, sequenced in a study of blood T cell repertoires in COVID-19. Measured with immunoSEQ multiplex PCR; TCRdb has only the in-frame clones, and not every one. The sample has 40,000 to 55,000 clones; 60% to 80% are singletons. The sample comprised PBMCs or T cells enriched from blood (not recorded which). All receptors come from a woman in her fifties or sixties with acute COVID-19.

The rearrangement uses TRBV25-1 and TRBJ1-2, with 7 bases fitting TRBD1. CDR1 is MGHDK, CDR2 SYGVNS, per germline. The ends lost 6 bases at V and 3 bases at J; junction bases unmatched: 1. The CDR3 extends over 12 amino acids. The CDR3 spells CASRQGYYGYTF. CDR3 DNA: TGTGCCAGCAGACAGGGGTACTATGGCTACACCTTC.

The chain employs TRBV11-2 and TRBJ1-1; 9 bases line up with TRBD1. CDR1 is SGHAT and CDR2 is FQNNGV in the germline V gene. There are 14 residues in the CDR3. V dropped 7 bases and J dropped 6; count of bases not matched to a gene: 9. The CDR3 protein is CASTRTGDRAEAFF. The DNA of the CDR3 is TGTGCCAGCACCAGGACAGGGGATAGGGCTGAAGCTTTCTTT.

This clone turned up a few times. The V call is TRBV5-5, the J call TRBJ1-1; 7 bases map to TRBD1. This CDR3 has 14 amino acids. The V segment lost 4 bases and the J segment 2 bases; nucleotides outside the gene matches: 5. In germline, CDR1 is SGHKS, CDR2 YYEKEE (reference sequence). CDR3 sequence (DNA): TGTGCCAGCAGCGACCACAGGGGAAACACTGAAGCTTTCTTT. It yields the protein CASSDHRGNTEAFF.

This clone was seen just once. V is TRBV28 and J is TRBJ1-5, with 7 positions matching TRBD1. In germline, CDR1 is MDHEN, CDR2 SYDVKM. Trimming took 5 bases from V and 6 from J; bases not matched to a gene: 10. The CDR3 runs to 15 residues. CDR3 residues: CASSPQDRVGQPQHF. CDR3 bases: TGTGCCAGCAGTCCCCAAGACAGGGTTGGTCAGCCCCAGCATTTT. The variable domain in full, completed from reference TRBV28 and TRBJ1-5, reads DVKVTQSSRYLVKRTGEKVFLECVQDMDHENMFWYRQDPGLGLRLIYFSYDVKMKEKGDIPEGYSVSREKKERFSLILESASTNQTSMYLCASSPQDRVGQPQHFGDGTRLSIL.

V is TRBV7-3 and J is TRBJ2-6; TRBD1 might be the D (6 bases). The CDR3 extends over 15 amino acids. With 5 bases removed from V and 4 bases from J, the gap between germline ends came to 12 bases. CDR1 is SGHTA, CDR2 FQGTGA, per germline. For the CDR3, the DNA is TGTGCCAGCAGCGCACAGGGTTCCGGGGCCAACGTCCTGACTTTC. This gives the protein CASSAQGSGANVLTF. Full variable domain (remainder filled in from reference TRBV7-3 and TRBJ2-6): GAGVSQTPSNKVTEKGKYVELRCDPISGHTALYWYRQSLGQGPEFLIYFQGTGAADDSGLPNDRFFAVRPEGSVSTLKIQRTERGDSAVYLCASSAQGSGANVLTFGAGSRLTVL.

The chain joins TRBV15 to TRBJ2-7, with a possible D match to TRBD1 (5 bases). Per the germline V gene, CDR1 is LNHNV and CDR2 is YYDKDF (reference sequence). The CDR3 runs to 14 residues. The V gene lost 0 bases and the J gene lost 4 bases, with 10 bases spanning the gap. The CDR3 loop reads CATSRDVQGYEQYF. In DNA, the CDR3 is TGTGCCACCAGCAGAGATGTCCAGGGTTACGAGCAGTACTTC.

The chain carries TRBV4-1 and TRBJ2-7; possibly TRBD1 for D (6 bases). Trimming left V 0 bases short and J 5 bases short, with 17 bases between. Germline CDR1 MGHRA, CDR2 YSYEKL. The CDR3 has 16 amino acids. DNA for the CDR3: TGCGCCAGCAGCCAAGAGGCCCTCAGGGACACCCACGAGCAGTACTTC. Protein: CASSQEALRDTHEQYF.

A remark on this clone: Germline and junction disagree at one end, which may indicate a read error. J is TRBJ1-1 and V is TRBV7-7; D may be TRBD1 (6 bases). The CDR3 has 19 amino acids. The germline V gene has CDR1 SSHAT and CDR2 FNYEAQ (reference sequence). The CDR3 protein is CASSLARGRGGRLNTEAFF. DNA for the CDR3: TGTGCTAGCAGCTTAGCGCGTGGAAGGGGGGGACGGCTGAACACTGAAGCTTTCTTT.

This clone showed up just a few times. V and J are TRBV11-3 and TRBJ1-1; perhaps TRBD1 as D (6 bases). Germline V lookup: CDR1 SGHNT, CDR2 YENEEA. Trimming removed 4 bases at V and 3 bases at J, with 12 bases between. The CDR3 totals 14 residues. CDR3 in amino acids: CASSSSAGDTEAFF. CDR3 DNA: TGTGCCAGCAGCTCCTCGGCAGGGGACACTGAAGCTTTCTTT.

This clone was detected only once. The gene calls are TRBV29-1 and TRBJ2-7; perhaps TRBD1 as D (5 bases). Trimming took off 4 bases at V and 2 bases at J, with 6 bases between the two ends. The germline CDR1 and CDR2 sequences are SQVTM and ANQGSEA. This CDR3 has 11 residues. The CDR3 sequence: CSVVGPYEQYF. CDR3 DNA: TGCAGCGTTGTGGGGCCCTACGAGCAGTACTTC.

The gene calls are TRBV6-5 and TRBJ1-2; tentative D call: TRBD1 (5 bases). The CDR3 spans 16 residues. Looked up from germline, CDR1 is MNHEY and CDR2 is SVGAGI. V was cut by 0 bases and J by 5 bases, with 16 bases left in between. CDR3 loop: CASSYSMTAKGYGYTF. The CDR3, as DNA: TGTGCCAGCAGTTACTCAATGACAGCAAAGGGTTATGGCTACACCTTC.

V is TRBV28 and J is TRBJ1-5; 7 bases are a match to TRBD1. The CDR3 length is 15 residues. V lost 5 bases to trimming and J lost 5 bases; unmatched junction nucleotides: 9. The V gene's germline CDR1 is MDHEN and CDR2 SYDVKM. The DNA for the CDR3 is TGTGCCAGCAGTCCCTCCGACAGGGTGGATCAGCCCCAGCATTTT. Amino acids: CASSPSDRVDQPQHF.

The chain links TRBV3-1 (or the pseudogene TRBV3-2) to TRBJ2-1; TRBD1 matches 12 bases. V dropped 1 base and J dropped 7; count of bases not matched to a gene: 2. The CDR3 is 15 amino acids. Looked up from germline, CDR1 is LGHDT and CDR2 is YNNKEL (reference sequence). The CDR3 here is CASSQGDRGRNEQFF. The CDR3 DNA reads TGTGCCAGCAGCCAAGGGGACAGGGGGCGAAATGAGCAGTTCTTC.

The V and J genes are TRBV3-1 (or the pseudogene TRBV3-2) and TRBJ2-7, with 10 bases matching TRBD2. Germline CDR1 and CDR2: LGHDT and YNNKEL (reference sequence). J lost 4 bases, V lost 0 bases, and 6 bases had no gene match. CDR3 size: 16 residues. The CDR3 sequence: CASSQEESGGVYEQYF. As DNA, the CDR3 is TGTGCCAGCAGCCAAGAGGAAAGCGGGGGGGTGTACGAGCAGTACTTC.

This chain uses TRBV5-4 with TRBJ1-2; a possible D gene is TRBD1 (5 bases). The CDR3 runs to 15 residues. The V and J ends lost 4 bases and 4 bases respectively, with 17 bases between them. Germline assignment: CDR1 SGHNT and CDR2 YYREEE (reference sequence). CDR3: CASSLLVSQGYGYTF. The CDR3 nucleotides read TGTGCCAGCAGCCTCCTAGTCTCCCAGGGCTATGGCTACACCTTC.

Here the CDR3 DNA reads TGTGCCAGTAGTACTCTAGAGGGCTATGGCTACACCTTC. This encodes CASSTLEGYGYTF. This chain links TRBV19 with TRBJ1-2; no clear D. Trimming pared 4 bases from V and 4 bases from J, leaving 10 bases between. The germline CDR1 and CDR2 sequences are LNHDA and SQIVND (reference sequence). This CDR3 has 13 residues.

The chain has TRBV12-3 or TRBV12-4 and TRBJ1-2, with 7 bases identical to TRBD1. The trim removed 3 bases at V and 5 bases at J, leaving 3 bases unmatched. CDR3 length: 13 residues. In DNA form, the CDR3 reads TGTGCCAGCAGTTTCGGGACAGAGTATGGCTACACCTTC. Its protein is CASSFGTEYGYTF.

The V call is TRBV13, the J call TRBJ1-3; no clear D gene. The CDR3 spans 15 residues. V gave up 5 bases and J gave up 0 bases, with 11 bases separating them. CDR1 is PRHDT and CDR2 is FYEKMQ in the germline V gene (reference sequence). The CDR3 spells CASSLDKSSGNTIYF. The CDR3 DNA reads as TGTGCCAGCAGCCTCGACAAGAGCTCTGGAAACACCATATATTTT.

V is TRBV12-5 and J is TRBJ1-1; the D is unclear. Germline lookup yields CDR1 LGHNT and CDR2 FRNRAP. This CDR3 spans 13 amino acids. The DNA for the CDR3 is TGTGCCCGACAAGGGAGGGAGGACACTGAAGCTTTCTTT. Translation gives CARQGREDTEAFF.

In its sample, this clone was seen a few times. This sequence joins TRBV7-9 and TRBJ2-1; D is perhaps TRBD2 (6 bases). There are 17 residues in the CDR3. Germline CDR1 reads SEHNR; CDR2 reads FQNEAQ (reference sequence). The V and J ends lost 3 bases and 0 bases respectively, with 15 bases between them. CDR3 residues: CASSLGGRGLSYNEQFF. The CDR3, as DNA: TGTGCCAGCAGCTTGGGCGGGCGGGGCCTCTCCTACAATGAGCAGTTCTTC.

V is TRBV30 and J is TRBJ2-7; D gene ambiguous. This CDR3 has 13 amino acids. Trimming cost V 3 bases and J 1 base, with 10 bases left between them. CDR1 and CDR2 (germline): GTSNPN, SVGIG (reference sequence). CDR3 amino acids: CAWSLTPSYEQYF. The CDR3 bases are TGTGCCTGGAGCTTGACACCTTCCTACGAGCAGTACTTC.

CDR3 coding DNA: TGTGCCAGTAGTATCCGACATTTATACACTGAAGCTTTCTTT. It translates to CASSIRHLYTEAFF. The chain recombines TRBV19 with TRBJ1-1; no clear D gene. The germline gives CDR1 LNHDA, CDR2 SQIVND (reference sequence). The CDR3 totals 14 residues. The V end was cut by 3 bases, the J end by 3 bases, with 11 bases between.

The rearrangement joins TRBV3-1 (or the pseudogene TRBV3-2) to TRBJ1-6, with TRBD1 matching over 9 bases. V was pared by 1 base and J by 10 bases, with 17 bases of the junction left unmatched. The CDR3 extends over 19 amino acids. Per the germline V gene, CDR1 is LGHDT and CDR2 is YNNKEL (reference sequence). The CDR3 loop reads CASSQGSRTGDGRGSPLHF. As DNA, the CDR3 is TGTGCCAGCAGCCAAGGGTCCAGGACAGGGGACGGGCGAGGATCACCCCTCCACTTT.

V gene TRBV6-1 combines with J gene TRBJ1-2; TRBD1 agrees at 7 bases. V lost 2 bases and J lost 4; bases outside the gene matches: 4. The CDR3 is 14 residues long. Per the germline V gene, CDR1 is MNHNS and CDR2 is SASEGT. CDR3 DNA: TGTGCCAGCAGTGAACAGGGGGGTAGCTATGGCTACACCTTC. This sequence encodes CASSEQGGSYGYTF.

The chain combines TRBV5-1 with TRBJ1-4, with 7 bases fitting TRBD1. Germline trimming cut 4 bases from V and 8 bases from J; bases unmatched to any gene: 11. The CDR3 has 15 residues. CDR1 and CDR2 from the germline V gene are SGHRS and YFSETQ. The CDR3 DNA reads TGCGCCAGCAGCCGGATAACAGGGGAAAAGGAAAAACTGTTTTTT. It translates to CASSRITGEKEKLFF. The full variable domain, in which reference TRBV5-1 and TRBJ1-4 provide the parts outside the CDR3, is KAGVTQTPRYLIKTRGQQVTLSCSPISGHRSVSWYQQTPGQGLQFLFEYFSETQRNKGNFPGRFSGRQFSNSRSEMNVSTLELGDSALYLCASSRITGEKEKLFFGSGTQLSVL.

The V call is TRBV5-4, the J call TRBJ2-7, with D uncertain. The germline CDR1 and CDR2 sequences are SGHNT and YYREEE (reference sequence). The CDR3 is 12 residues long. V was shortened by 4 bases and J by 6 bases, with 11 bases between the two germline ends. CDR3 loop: CASSPYTGEQYF. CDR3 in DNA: TGTGCCAGCAGCCCTTATACGGGCGAGCAGTACTTC.